One and the same sample provided the 30 T cell receptor beta chains below, sequenced in a study of vaccination effects on CD4 cells after COVID-19. Clones were sequenced by immunoSEQ multiplex PCR, and TCRdb holds only the in-frame ones, with some missing. The sample lists under 20,000 clones, about 76% occurring once. Viral peptide pools were used in the ViraFEST assay to expand antigen-specific CD4+ T cells, and sequencing came afterward. Researchers isolated CD4+ T cells once approximately ten days of culture had elapsed. Sometime from March through December 2020, the person acquired a SARS-CoV-2 infection that PCR confirmed. Two doses of either BNT162b2 or mRNA-1273 were given to each participant. Antigens of these TCRs are unknown. The sequencing used CD4+ T cells from PBMCs cultured with SARS-CoV-2 spike peptides, collected after COVID-19 vaccination. These receptors were taken from a human donor who had a prior SARS-CoV-2 infection.

The chain recombines TRBV6-5 with TRBJ1-4; D is possibly TRBD1 (6 bases). The length of the CDR3 is 14 residues. The V end lost 7 bases, the J end lost 8 bases, and 17 bases lay between the germline ends. Germline V gives CDR1 MNHEY, CDR2 SVGAGI. The CDR3 region has the DNA TGTGCCAGCACCCGAACAGGGTCCAAGGAAAAACTGTTTTTT. Its protein product is CASTRTGSKEKLFF.

The chain recombines TRBV7-2 with TRBJ2-1, with 9 bases lining up with TRBD2. The CDR3 length is 15 residues. The V segment lost 3 bases and the J segment 4 bases; nucleotides outside the gene matches: 4. CDR1 is SGHTA and CDR2 is FQGNSA in the germline V gene. In DNA form, the CDR3 reads TGTGCCAGCAGCTTTAGCGGGAGCGCTTACAATGAGCAGTTCTTC. It codes for CASSFSGSAYNEQFF.

The chain recombines TRBV7-8 with TRBJ1-6; weak D call: TRBD1 (6 bases). The CDR3 sequence is 13 residues long. V shed 5 bases and J shed 7 bases, with 9 bases lying between them. CDR1 SGHVS and CDR2 FQNEAQ come from the germline V gene. The CDR3 here is CASSLGQNSPLHF. CDR3 DNA sequence: TGTGCCAGCAGCCTTGGACAGAATTCACCCCTCCACTTT.

The chain carries TRBV9 and TRBJ2-3; possibly TRBD2 for D (5 bases). This CDR3 has 14 amino acids. Trimming took off 2 bases at V and 3 bases at J, with 10 bases between the two ends. From germline, CDR1 is SGDLS and CDR2 YYNGEE. In DNA form, the CDR3 reads TGTGCCAGCAGCGTCGACCGGGGTACAGATACGCAGTATTTT. It translates to CASSVDRGTDTQYF.

This clone was observed once. The chain has TRBV9 and TRBJ1-1; weak D call: TRBD1 (5 bases). Germline V gene sequence: CDR1 SGDLS, CDR2 YYNGEE. This CDR3 has 13 residues. Trimming pared 1 base from V and 6 bases from J, leaving 10 bases between. The DNA for the CDR3 is TGTGCCAGCAGCGTATCCCGGGACTCTGAAGCTTTCTTT. This translates into CASSVSRDSEAFF.

The J gene is TRBJ1-5, the V gene TRBV19; 7 bases fit TRBD1. CDR1 and CDR2 from the germline V gene are LNHDA and SQIVND (reference sequence). J was trimmed by 6 bases and V by 5 bases; bases with no gene match: 4. The CDR3 consists of 13 residues. The chain's CDR3 is CASSQTGIQPQHF. CDR3 DNA: TGTGCCAGTAGTCAGACAGGGATTCAGCCCCAGCATTTT.

This clone has a single count. The chain couples TRBV11-2 to TRBJ2-7; D call uncertain. Germline V gene data show CDR1 as SGHAT and CDR2 as FQNNGV. The CDR3 contains 15 residues. Trimming stripped 3 bases from V and 0 bases from J, with 12 bases between. DNA of the CDR3: TGTGCCAGCAGCTTCTACGACACATCCTCCTACGAGCAGTACTTC. This encodes CASSFYDTSSYEQYF.

V usage is TRBV2 and J usage is TRBJ2-7; TRBD2 matches 7 bases. Germline CDR1 and CDR2: SNHLY and FYNNEI. The CDR3 runs 15 residues. After removal of 5 bases from V and 4 bases from J, the junction contained 11 bases not matched to a gene. CDR3 coding DNA: TGTGCCAGCAGTAATAGCCAGCGGGATCCTTACGAGCAGTACTTC. This codes for CASSNSQRDPYEQYF.

The DNA of the CDR3 is TGTGCCAGCAGCCGGGACCCCGGGGGCACTGAAGCTTTCTTT. It translates to CASSRDPGGTEAFF. The chain couples TRBV5-6 to TRBJ1-1, with TRBD1 as a possible D gene (5 bases). Germline CDR1 reads SGHDT; CDR2 reads YYEEEE. Trimming took 4 bases from V and 4 from J, leaving 14 bases between them. The CDR3 covers 14 residues.

This clone was seen only once. The chain carries TRBV7-9 and TRBJ2-3; TRBD2 is a possible D gene (5 bases). The CDR3 has 15 amino acids. V lost 1 base to trimming and J lost 0 bases, with 8 bases between them. The germline V gene has CDR1 SEHNR and CDR2 FQNEAQ (reference sequence). The CDR3 bases are TGTGCCAGCAGCTTAGGTCGGGGAAGCACAGATACGCAGTATTTT. Translated, it gives CASSLGRGSTDTQYF.

The J gene is TRBJ1-2, the V gene TRBV20-1; 9 nucleotides align to TRBD1. The V and J ends lost 3 bases and 7 bases, in that order; junction bases with no gene match: 6. Germline lookup yields CDR1 DFQATT and CDR2 SNEGSKA (reference sequence). The CDR3 consists of 13 residues. Written as DNA, the CDR3 is TGCAGTGCTAGTAGGGACAGGGTTGCTGGCTACACCTTC. Encoded protein: CSASRDRVAGYTF.

For the CDR3, the DNA is TGTGCCAGCAGCCGCGGGAACTCTGGCACAGATACGCAGTATTTT. It is translated as CASSRGNSGTDTQYF. This sequence joins TRBV7-9 and TRBJ2-3, with D tentatively TRBD2 (6 bases). This CDR3 contains 15 residues. The ends were cut back, 5 bases at V and 1 base at J, with 13 bases in the middle. Germline CDR1 SEHNR, CDR2 FQNEAQ (reference sequence). Combining the CDR3 with reference TRBV7-9 and TRBJ2-3 gives the whole variable domain DTGVSQNPRHKITKRGQNVTFRCDPISEHNRLYWYRQTLGQGPEFLTYFQNEAQLEKSRLLSDRFSAERPKGSFSTLEIQRTEQGDSAMYLCASSRGNSGTDTQYFGPGTRLTVL.

V gene TRBV7-2 combines with J gene TRBJ2-6; 7 bases match TRBD2. J lost 1 base, V lost 1 base, and 1 base had no gene match. Germline CDR1 is SGHTA and CDR2 is FQGNSA. The CDR3 consists of 16 residues. CDR3 nucleotides: TGTGCCAGCAGCTTAGTCGGGGGGTCTGGGGCCAACGTCCTGACTTTC. It yields the protein CASSLVGGSGANVLTF.

The chain employs TRBV6-2 or TRBV6-3 and TRBJ2-3; D not certain. V gave up 2 bases and J gave up 8 bases, with 11 bases separating them. CDR1 and CDR2 (germline): MNHEY, SVGEGT. This CDR3 spans 13 amino acids. DNA of the CDR3: TGTGCCAGCAGTTACACGCGTCTAGGTACGCAGTATTTT. Translated: CASSYTRLGTQYF.

This rearrangement joins TRBV19 to TRBJ2-5; 9 bases fit TRBD2. Germline assignment: CDR1 LNHDA and CDR2 SQIVND (reference sequence). The ends lost 5 bases at V and 4 bases at J; junction bases unmatched: 2. The CDR3 runs to 13 residues. The CDR3 bases are TGTGCCAGTAGTGAACTAGCGGGAGAGACCCAGTACTTC. The encoded protein is CASSELAGETQYF.

The V call is TRBV6-1, the J call TRBJ1-2; D call uncertain. This CDR3 has 12 amino acids. V lost 2 bases to trimming and J lost 6 bases, with 7 bases between them. Germline V gene lookup returns CDR1 MNHNS and CDR2 SASEGT. CDR3 protein: CASSEYGDGYTF. CDR3 DNA: TGTGCCAGCAGTGAATATGGAGATGGCTACACCTTC.

V gene TRBV6-1 combines with J gene TRBJ1-1; TRBD1 might be the D (5 bases). Germline CDR1 and CDR2: MNHNS and SASEGT. The CDR3 contains 15 residues. Trimming stripped 3 bases from V and 0 bases from J, with 11 bases between. The CDR3 coding sequence is TGTGCCAGCAGTGAGATTTGGGGCATGAACACTGAAGCTTTCTTT. Its protein product is CASSEIWGMNTEAFF.

This chain connects TRBV5-4 to TRBJ1-1; TRBD1 is a possible D gene (6 bases). This CDR3 contains 14 residues. V lost 5 bases and J lost 0, with 11 bases in between. The germline gives CDR1 SGHNT, CDR2 YYREEE (reference sequence). The CDR3 reads CASRQDSMNTEAFF. The CDR3 bases are TGTGCCAGCAGACAGGACAGTATGAACACTGAAGCTTTCTTT.

J is TRBJ1-6 and V is TRBV3-1 (or the pseudogene TRBV3-2), with TRBD1 matching 8 bases. CDR1 and CDR2 (germline): LGHDT, YNNKEL (reference sequence). CDR3 length: 15 amino acids. The trim removed 1 base at V and 10 bases at J, leaving 6 bases unmatched. The CDR3 region has the DNA TGTGCCAGCAGCCAAGTGGCAGGGGGCTGGTCACCCCTCCACTTT. Translation: CASSQVAGGWSPLHF.

This chain joins TRBV14 and TRBJ2-1; the match to TRBD2 covers 11 bases. This CDR3 is 16 amino acids long. With 4 bases clipped from V and 2 bases from J, the junction kept 4 bases outside the gene matches. From germline, CDR1 is SGHDN and CDR2 FVKESK. This CDR3 reads CASSRSGLAAYNEQFF. The CDR3 nucleotides read TGTGCCAGCAGCCGATCGGGACTAGCGGCCTACAATGAGCAGTTCTTC.

The chain is built from TRBV18 and TRBJ1-2, with 7 bases matching TRBD1. Germline V gene lookup returns CDR1 KGHSH and CDR2 LQKENI. The length of the CDR3 is 16 residues. The J segment lost 2 bases and the V segment lost 0 bases, leaving 6 bases of the junction unmatched. CDR3 in DNA: TGTGCCAGCTCACCACCGACAGGGCTGGCAAACTATGGCTACACCTTC. Encoded protein: CASSPPTGLANYGYTF.

This sequence joins TRBV6-1 and TRBJ1-2; the D gene is possibly TRBD1 (6 bases). Trimming removed 0 bases at V and 8 bases at J, with 10 bases between. This CDR3 spans 13 amino acids. The V gene's germline CDR1 is MNHNS and CDR2 SASEGT. The CDR3 DNA follows: TGTGCCAGCAGTGAAGCGTGGGGGGCGGGCTACACCTTC. This codes for CASSEAWGAGYTF.

This chain links TRBV7-2 with TRBJ2-7; D remains ambiguous. Germline CDR1 reads SGHTA; CDR2 reads FQGNSA. There are 15 residues in the CDR3. V lost 4 bases, J lost 0 bases, and 13 bases lay in between. The CDR3 nucleotides read TGTGCCAGCAGCTCCAACGGCCGGACCTCCTACGAGCAGTACTTC. Protein sequence: CASSSNGRTSYEQYF.

The V call is TRBV18, the J call TRBJ1-1; maybe TRBD1 (5 bases). The CDR3 has 15 amino acids. CDR1 and CDR2 from the germline V gene are KGHSH and LQKENI. Trimming removed 4 bases from V and 1 base from J, with 13 bases in between. The CDR3 sequence is CASSLTGRENTEAFF. In nucleotides, the CDR3 is TGTGCCAGCTCACTGACGGGACGGGAGAACACTGAAGCTTTCTTT.

CDR3 region: CASSVAGSYQPQHF. CDR3 in DNA: TGTGCCAGCAGCGTAGCAGGGTCATACCAGCCCCAGCATTTT. This sequence joins TRBV9 and TRBJ1-5, with a weak D call TRBD1 (5 bases). V shed 0 bases and J shed 7 bases, with 11 bases lying between them. CDR1 SGDLS and CDR2 YYNGEE come from the germline V gene. The CDR3 sequence is 14 residues long.

The gene calls are TRBV10-3 and TRBJ2-3; D may match TRBD1 or TRBD2 (7 bases each). Trimming stripped 7 bases from V and 2 bases from J, with 16 bases between. The CDR3 is 15 amino acids. The germline gives CDR1 ENHRY, CDR2 SYGVKD. CDR3 region: CAITRQGGATDTQYF. The CDR3 nucleotides read TGTGCCATCACTCGACAGGGAGGGGCCACAGATACGCAGTATTTT.

The genes are TRBV5-1 and TRBJ1-5, with D possibly TRBD1 on 5 matching bases. The germline CDR1 and CDR2 sequences are SGHRS and YFSETQ. The germline V and J ends were trimmed by 2 bases and 2 bases, with 8 bases remaining between them. CDR3 length: 14 residues. Here the CDR3 reads CASSFRGGNQPQHF. CDR3 sequence (DNA): TGCGCCAGCAGCTTCCGGGGGGGCAATCAGCCCCAGCATTTT.

The J gene is TRBJ2-7, the V gene TRBV18; 11 bases line up with TRBD1. V was clipped by 3 bases and J by 2 bases; unmatched bases: 3. Germline CDR1 and CDR2: KGHSH and LQKENI. This CDR3 spans 15 amino acids. CDR3 bases: TGTGCCAGCTCACCGCCGGGACAGGGGGCCTACGAGCAGTACTTC. Encoded protein: CASSPPGQGAYEQYF. The complete variable domain, with remaining parts taken from reference TRBV18 and TRBJ2-7, reads NAGVMQNPRHLVRRRGQEARLRCSPMKGHSHVYWYRQLPEEGLKFMVYLQKENIIDESGMPKERFSAEFPKEGPSILRIQQVVRGDSAAYFCASSPPGQGAYEQYFGPGTRLTVT.

V gene TRBV12-3 or TRBV12-4 combines with J gene TRBJ1-2; a weak D match, TRBD1 (6 bases). The CDR3 loop spans 13 amino acids. The V end lost 4 bases, the J end lost 7 bases, and 13 bases lay between the germline ends. The CDR3 coding sequence is TGTGCCAGCAGTTCCAGAGGGGGTGTTGGCTACACCTTC. Translating gives CASSSRGGVGYTF.

The chain couples TRBV6-5 to TRBJ1-1; maybe TRBD1 (5 bases). This CDR3 comprises 14 residues. Germline V gene lookup returns CDR1 MNHEY and CDR2 SVGAGI. Trimming pared 7 bases from V and 5 bases from J, leaving 17 bases between. CDR3 sequence: CASKLDTGGTEAFF. Here the CDR3 DNA reads TGTGCCAGCAAGCTGGACACCGGCGGAACTGAAGCTTTCTTT.